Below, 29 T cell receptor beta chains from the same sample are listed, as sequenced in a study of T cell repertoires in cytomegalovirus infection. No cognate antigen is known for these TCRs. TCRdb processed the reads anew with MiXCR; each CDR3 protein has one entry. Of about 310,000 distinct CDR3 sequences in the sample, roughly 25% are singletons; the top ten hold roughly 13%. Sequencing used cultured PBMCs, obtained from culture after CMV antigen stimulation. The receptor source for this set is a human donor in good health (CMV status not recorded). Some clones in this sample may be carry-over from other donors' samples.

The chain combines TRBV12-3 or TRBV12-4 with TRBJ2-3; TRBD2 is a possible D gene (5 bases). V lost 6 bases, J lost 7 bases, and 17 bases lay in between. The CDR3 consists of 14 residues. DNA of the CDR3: TGTGCCAGCAGCACCCGGTCTAGCACGAATACGCAGTATTTT. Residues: CASSTRSSTNTQYF.

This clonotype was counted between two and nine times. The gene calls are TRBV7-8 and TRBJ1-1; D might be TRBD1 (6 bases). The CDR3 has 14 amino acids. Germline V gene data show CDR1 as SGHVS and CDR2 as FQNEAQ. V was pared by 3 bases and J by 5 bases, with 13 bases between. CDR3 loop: CASSFARGGTEAFF. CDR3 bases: TGTGCCAGCAGCTTCGCGAGGGGGGGAACTGAAGCTTTCTTT. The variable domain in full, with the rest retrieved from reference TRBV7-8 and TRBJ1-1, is GAGVSQSPRYKVAKRGQDVALRCDPISGHVSLFWYQQALGQGPEFLTYFQNEAQLDKSGLPSDRFFAERPEGSVSTLKIQRTQQEDSAVYLCASSFARGGTEAFFGQGTRLTVV.

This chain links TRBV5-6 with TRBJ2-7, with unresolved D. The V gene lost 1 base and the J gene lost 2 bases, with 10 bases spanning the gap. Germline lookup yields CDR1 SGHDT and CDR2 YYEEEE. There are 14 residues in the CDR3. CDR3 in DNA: TGTGCCAGCAGCTTGCGGGTCCAGACCTACGAGCAGTACGTC. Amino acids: CASSLRVQTYEQYV.

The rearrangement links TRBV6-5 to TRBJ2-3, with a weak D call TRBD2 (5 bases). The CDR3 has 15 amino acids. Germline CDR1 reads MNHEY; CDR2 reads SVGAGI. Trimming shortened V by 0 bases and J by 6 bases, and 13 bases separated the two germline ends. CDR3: CASSYSDYVMDTQYF. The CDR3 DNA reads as TGTGCCAGCAGTTACTCTGACTATGTCATGGATACGCAGTATTTT.

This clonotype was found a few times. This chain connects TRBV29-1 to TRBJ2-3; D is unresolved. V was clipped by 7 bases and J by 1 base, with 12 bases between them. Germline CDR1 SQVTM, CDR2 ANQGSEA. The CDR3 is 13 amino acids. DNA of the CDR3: TGCAGCGGTGGAGAGATGGGCACAGATACGCAGTATTTT. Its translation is CSGGEMGTDTQYF.

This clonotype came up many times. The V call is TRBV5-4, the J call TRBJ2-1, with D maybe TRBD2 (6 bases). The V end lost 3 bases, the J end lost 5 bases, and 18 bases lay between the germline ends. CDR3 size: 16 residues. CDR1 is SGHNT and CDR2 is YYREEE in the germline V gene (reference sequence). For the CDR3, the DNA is TGTGCCAGCAGCTGGGCCCCCCTAGCGCGAGACAATGAGCAGTTCTTC. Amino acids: CASSWAPLARDNEQFF.

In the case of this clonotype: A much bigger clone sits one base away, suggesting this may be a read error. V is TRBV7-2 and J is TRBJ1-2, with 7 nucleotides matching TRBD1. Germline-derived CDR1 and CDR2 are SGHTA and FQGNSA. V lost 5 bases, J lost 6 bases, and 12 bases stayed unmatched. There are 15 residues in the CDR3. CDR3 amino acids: CASSPRKEGANGYTF. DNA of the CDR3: TGTGCCAGCAGCCCGCGGAAGGAGGGGGCCAATGGCTACACCTTC.

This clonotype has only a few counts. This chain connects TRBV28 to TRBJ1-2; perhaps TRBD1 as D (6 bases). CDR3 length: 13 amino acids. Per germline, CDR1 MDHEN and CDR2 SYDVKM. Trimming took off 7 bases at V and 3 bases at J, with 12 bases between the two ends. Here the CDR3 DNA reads TGTGCCAGCACCGTTGGACAGCACTATGGCTACACCTTC. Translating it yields CASTVGQHYGYTF.

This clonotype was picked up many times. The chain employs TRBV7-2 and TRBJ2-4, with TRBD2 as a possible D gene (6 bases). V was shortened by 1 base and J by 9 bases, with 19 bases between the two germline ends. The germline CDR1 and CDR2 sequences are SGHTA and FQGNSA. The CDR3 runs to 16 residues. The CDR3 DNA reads TGTGCCAGCAGCTTAGACGTGGACCCTAGGAGGGGCATTCAGTACTTC. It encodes CASSLDVDPRRGIQYF. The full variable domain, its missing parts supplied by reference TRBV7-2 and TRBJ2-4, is GAGVSQSPSNKVTEKGKDVELRCDPISGHTALYWYRQSLGQGLEFLIYFQGNSAPDKSGLPSDRFSAERTGGSVSTLTIQRTQQEDSAVYLCASSLDVDPRRGIQYFGAGTRLSVL.

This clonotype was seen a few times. CDR3 DNA: TGTGCCAGTAGTATATTCTCAGGGGGAGTCTCTGGGGCCAACGTCCTGACTTTC. This translates into CASSIFSGGVSGANVLTF. V and J are TRBV19 and TRBJ2-6, with 7 bases fitting TRBD1. CDR3 length: 18 amino acids. Germline assignment: CDR1 LNHDA and CDR2 SQIVND (reference sequence). J was trimmed by 0 bases and V by 2 bases; bases with no gene match: 7.

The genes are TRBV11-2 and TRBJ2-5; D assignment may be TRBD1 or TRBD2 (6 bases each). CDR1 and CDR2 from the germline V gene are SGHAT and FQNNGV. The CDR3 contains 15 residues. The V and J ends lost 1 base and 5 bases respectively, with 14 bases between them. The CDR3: CASSLGKGGRETQYF. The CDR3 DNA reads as TGTGCCAGCAGCTTAGGCAAGGGGGGTCGGGAGACCCAGTACTTC.

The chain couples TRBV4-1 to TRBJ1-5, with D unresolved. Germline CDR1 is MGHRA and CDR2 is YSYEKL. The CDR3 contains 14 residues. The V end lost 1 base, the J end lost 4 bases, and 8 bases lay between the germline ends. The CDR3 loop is CASSQAGPNQPQHF. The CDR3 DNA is TGCGCCAGCAGCCAAGCAGGCCCGAATCAGCCCCAGCATTTT.

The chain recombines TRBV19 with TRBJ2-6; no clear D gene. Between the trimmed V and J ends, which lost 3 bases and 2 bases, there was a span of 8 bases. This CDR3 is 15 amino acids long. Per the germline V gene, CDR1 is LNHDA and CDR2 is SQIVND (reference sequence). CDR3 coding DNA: TGTGCCAGTAGTATGCCCACGGCTGGGGCCAACGTCCTGACTTTC. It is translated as CASSMPTAGANVLTF.

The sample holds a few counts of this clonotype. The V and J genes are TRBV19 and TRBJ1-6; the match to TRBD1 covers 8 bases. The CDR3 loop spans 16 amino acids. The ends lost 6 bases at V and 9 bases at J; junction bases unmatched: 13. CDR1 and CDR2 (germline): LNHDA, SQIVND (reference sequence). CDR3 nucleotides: TGTGCCAGTAGCAAAGCTCGGAGGACAGGGTCTTCACCCCTCCACTTT. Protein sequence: CASSKARRTGSSPLHF.

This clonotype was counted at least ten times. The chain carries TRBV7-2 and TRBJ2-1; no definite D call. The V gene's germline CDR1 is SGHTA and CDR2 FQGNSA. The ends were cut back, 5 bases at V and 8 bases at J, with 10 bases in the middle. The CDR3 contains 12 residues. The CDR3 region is CASSPFGDEQFF. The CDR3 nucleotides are TGTGCCAGCAGCCCCTTTGGGGATGAGCAGTTCTTC.

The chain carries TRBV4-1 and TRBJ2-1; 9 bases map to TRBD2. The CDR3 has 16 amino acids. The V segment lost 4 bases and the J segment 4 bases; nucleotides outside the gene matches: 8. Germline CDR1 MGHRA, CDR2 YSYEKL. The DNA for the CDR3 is TGCGCCAGCAGCCCCTCGGCTAGCGGGGTATACAATGAGCAGTTCTTC. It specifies CASSPSASGVYNEQFF.

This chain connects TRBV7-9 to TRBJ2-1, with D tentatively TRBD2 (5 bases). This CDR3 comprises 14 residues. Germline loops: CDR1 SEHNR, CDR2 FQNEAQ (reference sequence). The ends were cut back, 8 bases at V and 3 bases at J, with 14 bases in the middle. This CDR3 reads CASSLSEFYNEQFF. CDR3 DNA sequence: TGTGCCAGCTCCCTTAGCGAATTCTACAATGAGCAGTTCTTC.

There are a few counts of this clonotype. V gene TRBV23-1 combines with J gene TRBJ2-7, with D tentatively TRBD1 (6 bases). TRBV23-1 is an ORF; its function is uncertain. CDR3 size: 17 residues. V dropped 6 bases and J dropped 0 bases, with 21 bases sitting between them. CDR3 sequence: CASRSSYQQGRSYEQYV. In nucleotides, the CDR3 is TGCGCCAGCAGATCTTCTTATCAACAGGGCCGCTCCTACGAGCAGTACGTC.

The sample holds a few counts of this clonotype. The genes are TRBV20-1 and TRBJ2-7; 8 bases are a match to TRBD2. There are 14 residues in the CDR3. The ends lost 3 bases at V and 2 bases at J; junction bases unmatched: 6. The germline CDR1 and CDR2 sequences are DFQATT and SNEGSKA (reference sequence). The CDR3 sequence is CSARGGRNPYEQYF. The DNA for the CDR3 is TGCAGTGCTAGGGGCGGGAGGAACCCCTACGAGCAGTACTTC.

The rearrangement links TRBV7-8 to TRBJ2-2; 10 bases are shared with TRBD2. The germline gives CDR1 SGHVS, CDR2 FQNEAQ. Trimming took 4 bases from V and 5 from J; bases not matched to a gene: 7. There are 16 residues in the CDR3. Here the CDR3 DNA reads TGTGCCAGCAGCTCCTTGTTAGCGGGGGGTACCGGGGAGCTGTTTTTT. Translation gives CASSSLLAGGTGELFF.

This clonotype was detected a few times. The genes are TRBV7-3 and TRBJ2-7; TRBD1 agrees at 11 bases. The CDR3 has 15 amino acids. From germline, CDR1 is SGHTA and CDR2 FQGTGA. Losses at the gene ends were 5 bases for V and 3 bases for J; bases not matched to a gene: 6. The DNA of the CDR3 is TGTGCCAGCAGCCCCGGGACAGGGGGGTTCTACGAGCAGTACTTC. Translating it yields CASSPGTGGFYEQYF.

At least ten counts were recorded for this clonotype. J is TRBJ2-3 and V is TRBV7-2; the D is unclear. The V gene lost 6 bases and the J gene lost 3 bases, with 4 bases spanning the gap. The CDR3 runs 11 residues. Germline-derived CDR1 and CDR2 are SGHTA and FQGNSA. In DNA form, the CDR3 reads TGTGCCAGCAGACAGACAGATACGCAGTATTTT. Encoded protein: CASRQTDTQYF.

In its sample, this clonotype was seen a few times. The CDR3 is CASSRREAIEAFF. The CDR3 bases are TGTGCCAGTAGTAGGAGGGAGGCGATTGAAGCTTTCTTT. The chain links TRBV19 to TRBJ1-1; D is unresolved. The CDR3 is 13 amino acids. CDR1 and CDR2 (germline): LNHDA, SQIVND (reference sequence). Trimming removed 4 bases from V and 7 bases from J, with 13 bases in between.

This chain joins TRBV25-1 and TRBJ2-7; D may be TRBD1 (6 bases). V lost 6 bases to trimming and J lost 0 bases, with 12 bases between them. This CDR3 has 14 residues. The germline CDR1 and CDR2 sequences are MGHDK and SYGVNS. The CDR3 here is CASRRQGISYEQYF. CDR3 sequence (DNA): TGTGCCAGCAGAAGGCAGGGGATCTCCTACGAGCAGTACTTC.

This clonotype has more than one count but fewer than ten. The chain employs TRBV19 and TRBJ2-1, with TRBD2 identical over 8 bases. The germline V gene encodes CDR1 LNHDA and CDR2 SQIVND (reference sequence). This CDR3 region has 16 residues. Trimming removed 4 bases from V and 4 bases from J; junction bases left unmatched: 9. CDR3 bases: TGTGCCAGTAGTACCCTCTCGGGACTAGGGTACAATGAGCAGTTCTTC. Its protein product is CASSTLSGLGYNEQFF. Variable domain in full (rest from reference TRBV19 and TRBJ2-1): DGGITQSPKYLFRKEGQNVTLSCEQNLNHDAMYWYRQDPGQGLRLIYYSQIVNDFQKGDIAEGYSVSREKKESFPLTVTSAQKNPTAFYLCASSTLSGLGYNEQFFGPGTRLTVL.

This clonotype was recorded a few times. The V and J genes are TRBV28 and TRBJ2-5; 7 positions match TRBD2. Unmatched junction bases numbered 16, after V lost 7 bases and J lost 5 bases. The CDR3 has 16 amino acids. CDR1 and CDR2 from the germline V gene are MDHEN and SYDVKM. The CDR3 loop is CASTGAVGREQETQYF. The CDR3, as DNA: TGTGCCAGCACTGGGGCGGTGGGGCGGGAGCAGGAGACCCAGTACTTC.

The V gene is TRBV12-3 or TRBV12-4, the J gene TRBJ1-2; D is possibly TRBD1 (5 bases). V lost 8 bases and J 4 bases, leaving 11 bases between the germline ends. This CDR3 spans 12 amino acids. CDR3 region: CASARDGYGYTF. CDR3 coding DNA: TGTGCCAGCGCCCGGGACGGCTATGGCTACACCTTC.

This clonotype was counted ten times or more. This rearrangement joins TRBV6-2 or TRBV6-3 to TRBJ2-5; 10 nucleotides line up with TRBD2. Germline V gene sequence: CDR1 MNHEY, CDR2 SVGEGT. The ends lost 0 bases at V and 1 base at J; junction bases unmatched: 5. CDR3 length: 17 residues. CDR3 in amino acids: CASSYSLAGGPQETQYF. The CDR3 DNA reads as TGTGCCAGCAGTTACTCATTAGCGGGAGGTCCCCAAGAGACCCAGTACTTC.

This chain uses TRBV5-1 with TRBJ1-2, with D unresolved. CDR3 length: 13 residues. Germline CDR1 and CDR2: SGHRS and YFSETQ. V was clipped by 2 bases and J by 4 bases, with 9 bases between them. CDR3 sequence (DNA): TGCGCCAGCAGCTTTAGGGAGGCCTATGGCTACACCTTC. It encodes CASSFREAYGYTF.